This T cell receptor (beta chain) was observed in a study of PD-1 blockade in classical Hodgkin lymphoma. This clone was seen more than once but under ten times. Its specificity is unknown. Libraries were prepared by immunoSEQ multiplex PCR; TCRdb keeps only in-frame clonotypes and omits some of them. The sample contains some 150,000 clones, just under 80% of which appear only once. V was cut by 5 bases and J by 0 bases, with 19 bases left in between. This CDR3 comprises 17 residues. Germline V gives CDR1 MDHEN, CDR2 SYDVKM. General study results and limits: Newly diagnosed patients were reported to exhibit reduced baseline TCR diversity relative to healthy donors.

Every one of the patients relapsed after autologous stem cell transplantation (brentuximab vedotin exposure was variable). The rearrangement links TRBV28 to TRBJ1-1; D is perhaps TRBD1 (6 bases). The sample here was peripheral blood mononuclear cells (PBMCs), taken before the second cycle of nivolumab. The TCR was taken from a human donor with classical Hodgkin lymphoma. CDR3 bases: TGTGCCAGCAGTCTGCCACGGGGGGCGGGAATGAACACTGAAGCTTTCTTT. Translating gives CASSLPRGAGMNTEAFF.